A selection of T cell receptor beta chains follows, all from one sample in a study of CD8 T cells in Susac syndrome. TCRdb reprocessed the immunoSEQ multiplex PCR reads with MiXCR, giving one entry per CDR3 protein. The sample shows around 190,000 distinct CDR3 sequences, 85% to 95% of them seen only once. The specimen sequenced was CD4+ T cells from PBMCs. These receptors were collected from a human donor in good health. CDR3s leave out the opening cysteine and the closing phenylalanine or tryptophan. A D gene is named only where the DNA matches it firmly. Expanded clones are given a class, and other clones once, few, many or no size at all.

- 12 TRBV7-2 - ASSQYRLNTEAF
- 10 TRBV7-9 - ASSQDTGELF
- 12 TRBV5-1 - ASSPTIGNTEAF
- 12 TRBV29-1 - SVVGGPTNTEAF
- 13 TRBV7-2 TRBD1 ASSQTPGQQETQY
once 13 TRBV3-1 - ASSQDPGELETQY
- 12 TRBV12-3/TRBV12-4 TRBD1 ASSNRGGNTEAF
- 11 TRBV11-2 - ASSIDGNTEAF
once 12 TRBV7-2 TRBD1 ASRLTGPSAEAF
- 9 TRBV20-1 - SARGLGVQY
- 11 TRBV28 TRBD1 ASSQGAYYEQY
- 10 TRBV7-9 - ASSLEDRSKH
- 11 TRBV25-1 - ASGGLPPYEQY
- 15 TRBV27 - ASSIQTPGPKNYGYT
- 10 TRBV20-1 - SARGPGYEQY
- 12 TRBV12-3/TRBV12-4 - ASSLTGGSYGYT
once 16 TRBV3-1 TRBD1 ASSQDRGHRGGQETQY
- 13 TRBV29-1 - SVASGFSGANVLT
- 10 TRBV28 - ASSSQTESAF
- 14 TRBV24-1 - ATSDLPGASTDTQY
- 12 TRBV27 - ASSFRDTSYGYT
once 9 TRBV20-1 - STSGDTEAF
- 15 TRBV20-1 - SARDPRAGAYEDTQY
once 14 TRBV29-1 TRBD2 SVRPGLAGVGNEQF
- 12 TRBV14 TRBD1 ASSQNRGRETQY
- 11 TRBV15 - ATSRGRGETQY
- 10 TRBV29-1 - SVEDQPAEAF
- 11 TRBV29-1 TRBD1 SVVDRVSPEAF
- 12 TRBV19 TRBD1 ASKSQGAGNEQF
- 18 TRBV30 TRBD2 AWSPTALAGGSLSTDTQY
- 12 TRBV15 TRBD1 ATRDRVAGQPQH
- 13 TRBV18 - ASSPFEAGTDTQY
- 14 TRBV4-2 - ASSQDGLRRGDTQY
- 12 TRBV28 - ASTQDVRAYGYT
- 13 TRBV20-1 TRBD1 SATRQGRMNTEAF
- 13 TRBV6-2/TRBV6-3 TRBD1 ASSYDRASNQPQH
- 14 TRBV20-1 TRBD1 SARDGGQGGKTEAF
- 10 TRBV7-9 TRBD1 ASSLDRAPQH
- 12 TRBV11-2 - ASSLPANWGQQF
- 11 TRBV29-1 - SVEGDATYEQY
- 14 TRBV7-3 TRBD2 ASSPVGTSGYNEQF
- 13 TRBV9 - ASSVGEQGGPTQY
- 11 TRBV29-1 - SAQGTGNEKLF
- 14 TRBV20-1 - SAIRPGLLARDTQY
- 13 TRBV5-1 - ASSSKEQGEEKLF
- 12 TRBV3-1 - ASSPVGAPDTQY
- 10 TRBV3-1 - ASGGSNYGYT
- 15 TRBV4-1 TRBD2 ASSHTAAGGYTDTQY
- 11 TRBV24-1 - ATKGGSYNEQF
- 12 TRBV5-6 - ASSEVDTNEKLF
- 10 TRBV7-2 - ASSWGNQPQH
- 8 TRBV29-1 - SASRAEQF
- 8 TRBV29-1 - SVGDQPQH
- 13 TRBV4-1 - ASSRFESGANVLT